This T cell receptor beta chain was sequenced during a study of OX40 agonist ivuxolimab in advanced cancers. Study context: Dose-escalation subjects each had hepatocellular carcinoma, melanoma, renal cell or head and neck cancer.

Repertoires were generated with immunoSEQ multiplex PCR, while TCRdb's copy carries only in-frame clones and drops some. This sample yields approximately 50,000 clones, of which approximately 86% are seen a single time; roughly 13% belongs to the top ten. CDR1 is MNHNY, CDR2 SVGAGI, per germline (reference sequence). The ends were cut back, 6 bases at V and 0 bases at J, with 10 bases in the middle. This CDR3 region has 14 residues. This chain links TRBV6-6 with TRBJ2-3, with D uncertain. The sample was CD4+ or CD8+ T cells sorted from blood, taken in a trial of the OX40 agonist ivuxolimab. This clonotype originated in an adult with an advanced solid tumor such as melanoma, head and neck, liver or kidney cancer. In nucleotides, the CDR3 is TGTGCCAGCAGCCTGGCGGTTAGCACAGATACGCAGTATTTT. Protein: CASSLAVSTDTQYF.